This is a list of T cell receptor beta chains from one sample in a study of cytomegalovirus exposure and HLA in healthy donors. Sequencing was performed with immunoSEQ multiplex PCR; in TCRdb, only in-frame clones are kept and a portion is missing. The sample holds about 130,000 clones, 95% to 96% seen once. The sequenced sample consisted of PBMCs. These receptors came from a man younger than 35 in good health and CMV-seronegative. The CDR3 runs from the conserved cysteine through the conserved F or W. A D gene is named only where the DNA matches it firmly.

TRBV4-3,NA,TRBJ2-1,TGCGCCAGCAGCCACACGCTCAGCAATGAGCAGTTCTTC,CASSHTLSNEQFF
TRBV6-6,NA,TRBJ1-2,TGTGCCAGCAGCCCCGAAGGGGTCTATGGCTACACCTTC,CASSPEGVYGYTF
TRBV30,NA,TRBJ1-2,TGTGCCTGGAATCGAGTCAACTATGGCTACACCTTC,CAWNRVNYGYTF
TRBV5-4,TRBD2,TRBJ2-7,TGTGCCAGCAGCCCAGGGGCAAGCGGGGGCTACGAGCAGTACTTC,CASSPGASGGYEQYF
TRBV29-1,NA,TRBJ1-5,TGCAGCGTTGGGGGGGAGGGGAATCAGCCCCAGCATTTT,CSVGGEGNQPQHF
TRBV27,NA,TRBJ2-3,TGTGCCAGCAGTTTAGGGTGGCTAGCGACTAACACAGATACGCAGTATTTT,CASSLGWLATNTDTQYF
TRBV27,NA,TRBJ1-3,TGTGCCAGCAGTTTAAAGGCAGGGTCCGCGGTTGGAAACACCATATATTTT,CASSLKAGSAVGNTIYF
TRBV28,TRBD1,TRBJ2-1,TGTGCCAGCCCCGGGACAGGGTATTTCCCAAGCTCCTACAATGAGCAGTTCTTC,CASPGTGYFPSSYNEQFF
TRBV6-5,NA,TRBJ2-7,TGTGCCAGCAGTAAAGCGGGCAACTACGAGCAGTACTTC,CASSKAGNYEQYF
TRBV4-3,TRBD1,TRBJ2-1,TGCGCCAGCAGCCAAGATGGACAGGGGTACAATGAGCAGTTCTTC,CASSQDGQGYNEQFF
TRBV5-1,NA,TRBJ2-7,TGCGCCAGCAGCTTAGCGGAGGGCATCCACGAGCAGTACTTC,CASSLAEGIHEQYF